These 6 T cell receptor beta chains were all obtained from the same sample, sequenced in a study of metastatic and nonmetastatic thyroid tumors (dated by TCRdb to 2018 to 2021). The library was obtained by PCR. Sequenced on an Illumina HiSeq 4000. TCRdb cleaned the public reads at Q25 with fastp, built clones with MiXCR and kept in-frame beta chains. This sample has approximately 32,000 clones in its table, and roughly 18% of those were observed once. Together, the top ten hold roughly a tenth of the sample. No patient had received any treatment before thyroid surgery. Source material: blood. These receptors all come from a female donor with papillary thyroid cancer or a benign thyroid nodule (not recorded which). Some clones in this sample may be carry-over from other donors' samples.

This clone came up many times. This chain links TRBV19 with TRBJ2-3, with a tentative D call TRBD2 (6 bases). The V end lost 5 bases, the J end lost 2 bases, and 8 bases lay between the germline ends. Germline CDR1 LNHDA, CDR2 SQIVND (reference sequence). The CDR3 extends over 13 amino acids. The CDR3, as DNA: TGTGCCAGTAGTCGGGGGTACACAGATACGCAGTATTTT. It is translated as CASSRGYTDTQYF.

This clone was seen repeatedly, ten times or more. V gene TRBV13 combines with J gene TRBJ1-2; D might be TRBD1 (6 bases). Trimming stripped 6 bases from V and 2 bases from J, with 10 bases between. The CDR3 loop spans 13 amino acids. Germline loops: CDR1 PRHDT, CDR2 FYEKMQ (reference sequence). CDR3 DNA: TGTGCCAGCAGTCCCACAGGGAACTATGGCTACACCTTC. This translates into CASSPTGNYGYTF.

This clone has a count of ten or more. This chain joins TRBV12-3 or TRBV12-4 and TRBJ1-4; D unresolved. Trimming pared 2 bases from V and 2 bases from J, leaving 12 bases between. This CDR3 comprises 16 residues. CDR3 loop: CASSLSQVPTNEKLFF. Here the CDR3 DNA reads TGTGCCAGCAGTTTATCGCAGGTTCCCACTAATGAAAAACTGTTTTTT.

This clone was found a few times. V gene TRBV6-1 combines with J gene TRBJ2-4; D may be TRBD2 (6 bases). V was pared by 1 base and J by 2 bases, with 15 bases between. The CDR3 is 17 amino acids. Germline values: CDR1 MNHNS, CDR2 SASEGT. The DNA of the CDR3 is TGTGCCAGCAGTGAAGGATGGGGCGGGAAACCCAAAAACATTCAGTACTTC. Its protein product is CASSEGWGGKPKNIQYF.

The chain carries TRBV12-3 or TRBV12-4 and TRBJ2-3; D is possibly TRBD1 (6 bases). The CDR3 loop spans 14 amino acids. V was trimmed by 3 bases and J by 4 bases, leaving 11 bases between them. The CDR3 region is CASSFRGFADTQYF. The CDR3 DNA sequence: TGTGCCAGCAGTTTCAGGGGTTTTGCAGATACGCAGTATTTT.

This clone was seen ten or more times. V usage is TRBV5-1 and J usage is TRBJ2-4; 7 bases are a match to TRBD1. Germline CDR1 SGHRS, CDR2 YFSETQ. This CDR3 has 16 amino acids. Trimming cost V 5 bases and J 6 bases; bases outside gene matches: 14. CDR3 DNA: TGCGCCAGCAGTCATAGTAACAGGGGCCCCGTAAACATTCAGTACTTC. Translating gives CASSHSNRGPVNIQYF.